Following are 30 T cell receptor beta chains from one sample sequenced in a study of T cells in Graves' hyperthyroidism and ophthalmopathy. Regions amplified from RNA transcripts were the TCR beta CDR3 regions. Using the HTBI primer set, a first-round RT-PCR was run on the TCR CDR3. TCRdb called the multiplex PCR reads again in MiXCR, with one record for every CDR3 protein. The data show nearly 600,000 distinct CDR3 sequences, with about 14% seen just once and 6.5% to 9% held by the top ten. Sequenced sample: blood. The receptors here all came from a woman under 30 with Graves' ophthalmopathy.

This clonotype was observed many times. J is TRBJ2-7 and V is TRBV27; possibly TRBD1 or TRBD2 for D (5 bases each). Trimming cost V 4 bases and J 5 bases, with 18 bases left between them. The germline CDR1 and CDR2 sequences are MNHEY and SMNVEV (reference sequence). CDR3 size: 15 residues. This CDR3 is CASSSRGARFHEQYF. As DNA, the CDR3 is TGTGCCAGCAGTTCCCGAGGGGCGCGGTTCCACGAGCAGTACTTC.

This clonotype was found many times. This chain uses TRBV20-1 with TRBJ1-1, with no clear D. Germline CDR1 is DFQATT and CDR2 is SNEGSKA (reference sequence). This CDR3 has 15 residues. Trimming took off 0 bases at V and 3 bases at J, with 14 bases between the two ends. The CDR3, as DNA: TGCAGTGCTAGAGAAAGCCGGGAATGGCACACTGAAGCTTTCTTT. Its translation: CSARESREWHTEAFF.

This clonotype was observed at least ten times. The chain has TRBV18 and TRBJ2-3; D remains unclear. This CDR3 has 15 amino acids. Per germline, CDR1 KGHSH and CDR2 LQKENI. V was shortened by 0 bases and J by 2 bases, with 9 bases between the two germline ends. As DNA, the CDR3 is TGTGCCAGCTCACCACCGAACTCCCACACAGATACGCAGTATTTT. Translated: CASSPPNSHTDTQYF.

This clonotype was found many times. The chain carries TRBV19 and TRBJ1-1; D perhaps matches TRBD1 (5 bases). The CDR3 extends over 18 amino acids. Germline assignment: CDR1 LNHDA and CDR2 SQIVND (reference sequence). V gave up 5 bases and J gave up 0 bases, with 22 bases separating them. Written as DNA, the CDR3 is TGTGCCAGTAGTTTTGTTGGAGATCGGGACTTCATGAACACTGAAGCTTTCTTT. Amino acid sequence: CASSFVGDRDFMNTEAFF.

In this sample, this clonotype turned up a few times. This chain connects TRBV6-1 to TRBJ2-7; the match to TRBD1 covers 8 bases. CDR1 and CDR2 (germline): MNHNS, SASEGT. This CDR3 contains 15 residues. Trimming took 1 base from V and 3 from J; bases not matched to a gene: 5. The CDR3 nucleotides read TGTGCCAGCAGTGAAGGGCAGGGGGCTTACTACGAGCAGTACTTC. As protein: CASSEGQGAYYEQYF.

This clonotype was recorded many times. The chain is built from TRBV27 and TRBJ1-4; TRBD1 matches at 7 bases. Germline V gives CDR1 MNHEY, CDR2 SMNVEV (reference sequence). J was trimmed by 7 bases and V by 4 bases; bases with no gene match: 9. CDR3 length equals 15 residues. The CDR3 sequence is CASSSSGTVGEKLFF. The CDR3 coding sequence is TGTGCCAGCAGTTCCTCCGGGACAGTTGGTGAAAAACTGTTTTTT.

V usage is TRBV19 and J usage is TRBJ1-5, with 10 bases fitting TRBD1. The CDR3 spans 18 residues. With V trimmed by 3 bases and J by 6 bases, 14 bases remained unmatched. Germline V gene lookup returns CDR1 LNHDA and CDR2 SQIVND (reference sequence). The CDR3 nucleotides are TGTGCCAGTAGTATTAGGGGGCCCCGGGACAGGGGTTTTCAGCCCCAGCATTTT. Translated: CASSIRGPRDRGFQPQHF. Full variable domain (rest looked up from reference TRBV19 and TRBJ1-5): DGGITQSPKYLFRKEGQNVTLSCEQNLNHDAMYWYRQDPGQGLRLIYYSQIVNDFQKGDIAEGYSVSREKKESFPLTVTSAQKNPTAFYLCASSIRGPRDRGFQPQHFGDGTRLSIL.

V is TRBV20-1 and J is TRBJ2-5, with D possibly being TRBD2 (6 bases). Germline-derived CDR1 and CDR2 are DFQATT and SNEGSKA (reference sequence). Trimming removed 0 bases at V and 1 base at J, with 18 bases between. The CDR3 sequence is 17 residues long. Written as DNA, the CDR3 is TGCAGTGCTAGAGACCCTGGGGCGGGACCAGTCCAAGAGACCCAGTACTTC. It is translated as CSARDPGAGPVQETQYF.

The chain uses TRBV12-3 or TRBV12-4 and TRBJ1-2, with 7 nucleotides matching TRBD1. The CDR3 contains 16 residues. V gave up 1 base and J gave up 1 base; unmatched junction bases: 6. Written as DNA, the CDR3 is TGTGCCAGCAGTTTAGGGGCAACAGGGGTTAACTATGGCTACACCTTC. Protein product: CASSLGATGVNYGYTF.

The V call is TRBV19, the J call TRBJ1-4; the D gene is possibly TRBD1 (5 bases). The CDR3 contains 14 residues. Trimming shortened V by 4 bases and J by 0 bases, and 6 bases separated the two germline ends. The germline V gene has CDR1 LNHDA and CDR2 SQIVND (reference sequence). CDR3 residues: CASSTGTTNEKLFF. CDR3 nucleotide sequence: TGTGCCAGTAGTACAGGGACAACTAATGAAAAACTGTTTTTT.

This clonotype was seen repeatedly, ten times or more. The CDR3 nucleotides are TGCAGCGCAATAGGGGGTCTAGCGGGAGTGGATACGCAGTATTTT. This encodes CSAIGGLAGVDTQYF. The J gene is TRBJ2-3, the V gene TRBV29-1; 10 nucleotides match TRBD2. V lost 7 bases, J lost 6 bases, and 13 bases stayed unmatched. CDR1 is SQVTM, CDR2 ANQGSEA, per germline. This CDR3 is built from 15 residues.

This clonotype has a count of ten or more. This chain's CDR3 is CSASFSGQSSYEQYF. The CDR3 DNA is TGCAGTGCTAGTTTTAGCGGGCAAAGCTCCTACGAGCAGTACTTC. The chain joins TRBV20-1 to TRBJ2-7; 7 bases match TRBD2. The ends lost 3 bases at V and 0 bases at J; junction bases unmatched: 8. The CDR3 has 15 amino acids. Germline CDR1 and CDR2: DFQATT and SNEGSKA (reference sequence).

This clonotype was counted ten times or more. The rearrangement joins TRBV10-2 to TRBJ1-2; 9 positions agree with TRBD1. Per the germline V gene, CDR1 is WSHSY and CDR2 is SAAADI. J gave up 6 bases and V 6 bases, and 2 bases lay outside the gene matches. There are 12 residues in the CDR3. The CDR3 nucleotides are TGCGCCAGCAGGGGACAGGGTAATGGCTACACCTTC. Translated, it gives CASRGQGNGYTF.

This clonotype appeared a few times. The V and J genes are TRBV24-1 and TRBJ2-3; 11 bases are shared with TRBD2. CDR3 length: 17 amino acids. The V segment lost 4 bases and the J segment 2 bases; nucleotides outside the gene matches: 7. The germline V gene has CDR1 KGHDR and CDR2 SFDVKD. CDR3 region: CATSDPGLAAFTDTQYF. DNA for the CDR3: TGTGCCACCAGTGACCCGGGACTAGCGGCATTCACAGATACGCAGTATTTT.

The CDR3 region has the DNA TGTGCCAGTAGTATAGAGCTATCTAACAGGGGAGTTTCACCCCTCCACTTT. Its protein is CASSIELSNRGVSPLHF. The chain couples TRBV19 to TRBJ1-6, with 7 nucleotides matching TRBD1. The CDR3 is 17 residues long. Germline CDR1 is LNHDA and CDR2 is SQIVND (reference sequence). V dropped 0 bases and J dropped 9; count of bases not matched to a gene: 11. Supplemented by reference TRBV19 and TRBJ1-6, the full variable domain reads DGGITQSPKYLFRKEGQNVTLSCEQNLNHDAMYWYRQDPGQGLRLIYYSQIVNDFQKGDIAEGYSVSREKKESFPLTVTSAQKNPTAFYLCASSIELSNRGVSPLHFGNGTRLTVT.

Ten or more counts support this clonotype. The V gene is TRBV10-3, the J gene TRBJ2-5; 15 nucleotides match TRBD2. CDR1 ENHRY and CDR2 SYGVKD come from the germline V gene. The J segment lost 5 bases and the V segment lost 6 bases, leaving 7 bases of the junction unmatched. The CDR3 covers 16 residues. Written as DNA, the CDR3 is TGTGCCATCAGCCCGGGACTAGCGGGAGGAGGGGAGACCCAGTACTTC. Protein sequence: CAISPGLAGGGETQYF.

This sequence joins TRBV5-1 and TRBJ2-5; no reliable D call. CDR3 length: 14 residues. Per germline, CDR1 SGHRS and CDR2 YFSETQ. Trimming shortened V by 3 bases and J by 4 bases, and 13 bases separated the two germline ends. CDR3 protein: CASSSAFRPETQYF. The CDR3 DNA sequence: TGCGCCAGCAGCTCCGCTTTCAGGCCAGAGACCCAGTACTTC.

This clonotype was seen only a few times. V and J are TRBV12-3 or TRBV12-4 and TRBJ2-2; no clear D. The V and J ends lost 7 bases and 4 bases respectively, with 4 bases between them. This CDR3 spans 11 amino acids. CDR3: CASKGTGELFF. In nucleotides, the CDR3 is TGTGCCAGCAAGGGCACCGGGGAGCTGTTTTTT.

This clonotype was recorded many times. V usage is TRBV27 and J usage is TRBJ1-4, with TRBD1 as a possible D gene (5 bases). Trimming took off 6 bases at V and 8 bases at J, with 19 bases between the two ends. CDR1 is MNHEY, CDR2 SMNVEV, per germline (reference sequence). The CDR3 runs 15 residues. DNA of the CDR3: TGTGCCAGCAGCCTCCATGGGGGGGTGGGAGAAAAACTGTTTTTT. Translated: CASSLHGGVGEKLFF.

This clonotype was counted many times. DNA for the CDR3: TGCAGTGCGAGTAATGATGAGCAGTTCTTC. Translating gives CSASNDEQFF. This chain joins TRBV20-1 and TRBJ2-1; D ambiguous. The CDR3 loop spans 10 amino acids. V dropped 6 bases and J dropped 8 bases, with 8 bases sitting between them. Looked up from germline, CDR1 is DFQATT and CDR2 is SNEGSKA (reference sequence).

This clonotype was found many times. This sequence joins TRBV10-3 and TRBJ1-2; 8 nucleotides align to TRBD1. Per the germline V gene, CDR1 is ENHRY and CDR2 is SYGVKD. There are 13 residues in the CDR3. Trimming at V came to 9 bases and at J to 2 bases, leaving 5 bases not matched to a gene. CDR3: CAISDRGNYGYTF. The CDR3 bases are TGTGCCATTTCCGACAGGGGAAACTATGGCTACACCTTC.

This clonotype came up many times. CDR3 sequence (DNA): TGCGCCAGCAGCTTGAGCCCTACGACTAGGGGGGGGTACAATGAGCAGTTCTTC. Its protein product is CASSLSPTTRGGYNEQFF. The rearrangement links TRBV5-1 to TRBJ2-1; the D gene is possibly TRBD2 (7 bases). The CDR3 has 18 amino acids. V dropped 1 base and J dropped 4 bases, with 21 bases sitting between them. Germline V gene lookup returns CDR1 SGHRS and CDR2 YFSETQ.

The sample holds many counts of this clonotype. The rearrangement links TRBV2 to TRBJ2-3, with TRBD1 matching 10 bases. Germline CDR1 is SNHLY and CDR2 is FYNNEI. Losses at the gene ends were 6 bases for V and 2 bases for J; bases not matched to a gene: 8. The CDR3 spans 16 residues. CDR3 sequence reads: CASSVDRGINTDTQYF. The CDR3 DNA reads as TGTGCCAGCAGCGTGGACAGGGGGATAAACACAGATACGCAGTATTTT.

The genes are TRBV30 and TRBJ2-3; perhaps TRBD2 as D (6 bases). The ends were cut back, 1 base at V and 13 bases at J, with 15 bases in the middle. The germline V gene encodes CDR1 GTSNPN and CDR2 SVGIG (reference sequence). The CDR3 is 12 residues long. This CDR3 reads CAWSDTGTGEYF. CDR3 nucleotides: TGTGCCTGGAGTGATACCGGGACTGGGGAGTATTTT.

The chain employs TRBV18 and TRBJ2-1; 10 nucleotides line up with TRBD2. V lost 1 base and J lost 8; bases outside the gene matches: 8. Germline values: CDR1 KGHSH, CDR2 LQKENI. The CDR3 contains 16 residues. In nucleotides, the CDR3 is TGTGCCAGCTCACCACTAGCGGGAGGCCATAGCGATGAGCAGTTCTTC. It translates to CASSPLAGGHSDEQFF.

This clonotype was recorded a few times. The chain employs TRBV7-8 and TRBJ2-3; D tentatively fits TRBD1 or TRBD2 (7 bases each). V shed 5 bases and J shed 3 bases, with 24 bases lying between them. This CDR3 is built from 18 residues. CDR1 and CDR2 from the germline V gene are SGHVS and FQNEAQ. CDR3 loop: CASSLSPYWEGATDTQYF. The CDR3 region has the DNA TGTGCCAGCAGCCTCTCCCCTTACTGGGAGGGGGCGACAGATACGCAGTATTTT.

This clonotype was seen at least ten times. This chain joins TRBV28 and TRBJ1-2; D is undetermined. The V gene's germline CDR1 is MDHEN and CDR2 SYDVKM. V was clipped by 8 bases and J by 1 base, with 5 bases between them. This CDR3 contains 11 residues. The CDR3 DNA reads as TGTGCCAGCTCAATTAACTATGGCTACACCTTC. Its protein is CASSINYGYTF.

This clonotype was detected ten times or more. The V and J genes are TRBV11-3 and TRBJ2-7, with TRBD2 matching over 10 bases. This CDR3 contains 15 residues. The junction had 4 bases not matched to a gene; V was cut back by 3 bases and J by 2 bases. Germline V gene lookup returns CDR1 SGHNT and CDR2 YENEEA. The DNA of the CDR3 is TGTGCCAGCAGCTTTACGAGCGGGAGGGCCTACGAGCAGTACTTC. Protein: CASSFTSGRAYEQYF. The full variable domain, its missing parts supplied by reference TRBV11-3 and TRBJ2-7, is EAGVVQSPRYKIIEKKQPVAFWCNPISGHNTLYWYLQNLGQGPELLIRYENEEAVDDSQLPKDRFSAERLKGVDSTLKIQPAELGDSAVYLCASSFTSGRAYEQYFGPGTRLTVT.

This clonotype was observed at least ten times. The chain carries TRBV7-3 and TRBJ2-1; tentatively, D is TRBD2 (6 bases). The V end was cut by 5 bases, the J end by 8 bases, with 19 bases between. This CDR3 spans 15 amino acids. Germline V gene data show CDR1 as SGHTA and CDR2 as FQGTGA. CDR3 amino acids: CASSKERAGMDEQFF. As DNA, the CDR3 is TGTGCCAGCAGCAAGGAGCGGGCGGGGATGGATGAGCAGTTCTTC.

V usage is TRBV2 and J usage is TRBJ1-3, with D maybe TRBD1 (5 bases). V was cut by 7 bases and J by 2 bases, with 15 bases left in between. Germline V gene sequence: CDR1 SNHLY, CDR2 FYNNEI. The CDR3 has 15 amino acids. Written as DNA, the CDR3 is TGTGCCAGCATTAACGGAGGGGTCGCTGGAAACACCATATATTTT. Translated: CASINGGVAGNTIYF.